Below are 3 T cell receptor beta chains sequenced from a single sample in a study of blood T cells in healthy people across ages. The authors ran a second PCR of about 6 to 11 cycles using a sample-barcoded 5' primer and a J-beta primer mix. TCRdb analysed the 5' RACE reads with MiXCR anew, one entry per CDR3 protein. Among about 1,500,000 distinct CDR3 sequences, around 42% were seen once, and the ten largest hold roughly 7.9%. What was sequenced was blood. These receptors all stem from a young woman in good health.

The CDR3 DNA reads TGTGCCAGCAGCTTAGCGGAACACCCGACCTACAATGAGCAGTACTTC. Its protein product is CASSLAEHPTYNEQYF. The V and J genes are TRBV7-8 and TRBJ2-5; D ambiguous. This CDR3 spans 16 amino acids. Trimming took off 0 bases at V and 11 bases at J, with 22 bases between the two ends. CDR1 SGHVS and CDR2 FQNEAQ come from the germline V gene.

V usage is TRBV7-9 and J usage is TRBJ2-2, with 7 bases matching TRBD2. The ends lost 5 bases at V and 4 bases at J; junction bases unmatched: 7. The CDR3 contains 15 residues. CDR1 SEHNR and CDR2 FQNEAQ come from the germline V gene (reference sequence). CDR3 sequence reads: CASSPTSFGTGELFF. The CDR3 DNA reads TGTGCCAGCAGCCCGACTAGCTTTGGCACCGGGGAGCTGTTTTTT.

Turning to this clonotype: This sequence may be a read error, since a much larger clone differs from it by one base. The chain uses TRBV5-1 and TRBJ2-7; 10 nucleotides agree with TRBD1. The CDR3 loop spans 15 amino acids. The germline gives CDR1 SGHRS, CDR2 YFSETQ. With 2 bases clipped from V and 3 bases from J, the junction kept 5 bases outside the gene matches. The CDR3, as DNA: TGCGCCAGCAGCTTCGGTGGGACAGGGGTCTACGAGCAGTACTTC. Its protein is CASSFGGTGVYEQYF.